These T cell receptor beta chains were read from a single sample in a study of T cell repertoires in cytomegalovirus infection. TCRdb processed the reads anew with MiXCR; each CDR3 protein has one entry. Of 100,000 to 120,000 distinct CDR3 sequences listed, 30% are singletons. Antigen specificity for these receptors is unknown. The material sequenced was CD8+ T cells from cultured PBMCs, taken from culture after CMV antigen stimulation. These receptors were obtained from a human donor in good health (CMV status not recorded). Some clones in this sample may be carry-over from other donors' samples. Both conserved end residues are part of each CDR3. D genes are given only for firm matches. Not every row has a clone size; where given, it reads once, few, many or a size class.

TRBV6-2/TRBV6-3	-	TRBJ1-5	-	CASSYSDEIDQPQHF	TGTGCCAGCAGTTACTCGGACGAAATCGATCAGCCCCAGCATTTT
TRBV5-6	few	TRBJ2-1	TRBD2	CASSWDSGGYNEQFF	TGTGCCAGCAGCTGGGATAGCGGGGGGTACAATGAGCAGTTCTTC
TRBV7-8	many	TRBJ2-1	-	CASSASRLPARRSYNEQFF	TGTGCCAGCAGCGCCAGCCGCCTTCCGGCTAGGAGGTCCTACAATGAGCAGTTCTTC
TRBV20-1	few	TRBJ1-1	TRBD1	CSALIQGAEAEAFF	TGCAGTGCCCTGATACAGGGGGCAGAGGCTGAAGCTTTCTTT
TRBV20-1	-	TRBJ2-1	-	CSASFSLTGRLEFF	TGCAGTGCTAGCTTCTCGTTAACGGGGCGTTTGGAGTTCTTC
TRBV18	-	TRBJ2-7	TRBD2	CASSPVSTSGGAGSYEQYF	TGTGCCAGCTCACCAGTTTCGACTAGCGGGGGGGCGGGTTCCTACGAGCAGTACTTC
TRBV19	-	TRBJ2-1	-	CASRDKGLPYDEQFF	TGTGCCAGTAGAGACAAAGGACTGCCTTACGATGAGCAGTTCTTC
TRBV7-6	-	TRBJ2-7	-	CASTRGGGSYEQYF	TGTGCCAGCACTAGGGGGGGCGGCTCCTACGAGCAGTACTTC
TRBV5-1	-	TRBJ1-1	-	CASSLTGQQNTEAFF	TGCGCCAGCAGCTTGACGGGACAACAAAACACTGAAGCTTTCTTT
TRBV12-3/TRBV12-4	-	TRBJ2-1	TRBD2	CASSYSGVWQFF	TGTGCCAGCAGTTATAGCGGGGTATGGCAGTTCTTC
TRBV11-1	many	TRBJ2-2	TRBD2	CASSPRGGRTGELFF	TGTGCCAGCAGCCCGCGGGGGGGTCGCACCGGGGAGCTGTTTTTT
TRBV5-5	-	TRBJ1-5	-	CASSLEGINQPQHF	TGTGCCAGCAGCTTGGAGGGGATTAATCAGCCCCAGCATTTT
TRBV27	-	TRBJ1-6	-	CASSEPGDSPLHF	TGTGCCAGCAGCGAACCGGGGGATTCACCCCTCCACTTT
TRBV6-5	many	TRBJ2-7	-	CASSYSSDSSYEQYF	TGTGCCAGCAGTTACTCATCGGACAGCTCCTACGAGCAGTACTTC
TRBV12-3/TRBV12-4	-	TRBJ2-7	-	CASSFGLYEQYF	TGTGCCAGCAGTTTCGGTTTATACGAGCAGTACTTC
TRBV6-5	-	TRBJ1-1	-	CASSYQENTEAFF	TGTGCCAGCAGTTACCAGGAAAACACTGAAGCTTTCTTT
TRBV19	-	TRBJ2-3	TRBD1	CASSMYRGRMDTQYF	TGTGCCAGTAGTATGTACAGGGGGCGCATGGATACGCAGTATTTT
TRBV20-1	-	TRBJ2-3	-	CSARDLGRDTDTQYF	TGCAGTGCTAGGGACCTAGGGCGAGACACAGATACGCAGTATTTT
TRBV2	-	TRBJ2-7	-	CASTGEQGKVASYEQYF	TGTGCCAGCACGGGGGAACAGGGTAAAGTGGCGTCCTACGAGCAGTACTTC
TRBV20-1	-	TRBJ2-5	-	CSEPGLGGAREETQYF	TGCAGTGAGCCCGGCCTGGGGGGGGCGAGGGAGGAGACCCAGTACTTC
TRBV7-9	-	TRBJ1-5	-	CASSLQGSQPQHF	TGTGCCAGCAGCTTACAGGGGAGCCAGCCCCAGCATTTT
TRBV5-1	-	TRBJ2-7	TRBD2	CASSRVEIAGGYEQYF	TGCGCCAGCAGCCGGGTTGAAATAGCGGGGGGTTACGAGCAGTACTTC
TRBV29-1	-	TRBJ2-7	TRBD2	CSVEESGLANEQYF	TGCAGCGTTGAAGAAAGTGGACTAGCGAACGAGCAGTACTTC